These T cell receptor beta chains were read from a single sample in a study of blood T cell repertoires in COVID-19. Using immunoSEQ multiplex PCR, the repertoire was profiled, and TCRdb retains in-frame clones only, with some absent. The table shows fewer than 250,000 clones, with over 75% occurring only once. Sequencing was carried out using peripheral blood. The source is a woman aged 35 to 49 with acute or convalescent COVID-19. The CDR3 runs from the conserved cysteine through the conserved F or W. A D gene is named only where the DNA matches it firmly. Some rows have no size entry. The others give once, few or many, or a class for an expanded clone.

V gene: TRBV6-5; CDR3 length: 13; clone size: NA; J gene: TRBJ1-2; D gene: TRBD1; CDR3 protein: CASSYSRTGGNTF; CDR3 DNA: TGTGCCAGCAGTTACTCGAGGACAGGGGGCAACACCTTC
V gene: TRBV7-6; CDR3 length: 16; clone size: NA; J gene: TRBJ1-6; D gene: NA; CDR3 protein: CASSLRGGFGNSPLHF; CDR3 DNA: TGTGCCAGCAGCTTAAGGGGGGGGTTCGGGAATTCACCCCTCCACTTT
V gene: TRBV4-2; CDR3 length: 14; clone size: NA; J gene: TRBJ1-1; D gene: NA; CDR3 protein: CASSQGDGSTEAFF; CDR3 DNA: TGTGCCAGCAGCCAAGGGGATGGGAGCACTGAAGCTTTCTTT
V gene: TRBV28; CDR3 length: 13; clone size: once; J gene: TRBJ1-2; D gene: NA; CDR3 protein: CASSLGQPYGYTF; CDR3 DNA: TGTGCCAGCAGTCTTGGACAGCCGTATGGCTACACCTTC
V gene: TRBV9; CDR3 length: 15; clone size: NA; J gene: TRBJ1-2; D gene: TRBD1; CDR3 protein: CASSVTGQGESGYTF; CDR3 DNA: TGTGCCAGCAGCGTAACGGGACAGGGGGAGAGTGGCTACACCTTC
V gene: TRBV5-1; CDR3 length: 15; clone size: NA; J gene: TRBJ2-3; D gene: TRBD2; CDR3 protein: CASSTLAGGTDTQYF; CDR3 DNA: TGCGCCAGCAGCACACTAGCGGGGGGCACAGATACGCAGTATTTT
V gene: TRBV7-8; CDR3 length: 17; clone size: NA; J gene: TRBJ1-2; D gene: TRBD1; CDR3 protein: CASSLTPSAGGNYGYTF; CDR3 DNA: TGTGCCAGCAGCTTAACCCCGAGTGCAGGGGGAAACTATGGCTACACCTTC
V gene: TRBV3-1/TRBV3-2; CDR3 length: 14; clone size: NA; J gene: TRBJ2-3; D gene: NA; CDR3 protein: CASSHLAGTDTQYF; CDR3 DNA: TGTGCCAGCAGCCATTTAGCGGGCACAGATACGCAGTATTTT
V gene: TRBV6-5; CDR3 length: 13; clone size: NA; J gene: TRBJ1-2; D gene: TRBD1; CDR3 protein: CASSRGQRYGYTF; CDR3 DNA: TGTGCCAGCAGTAGGGGGCAGAGGTATGGCTACACCTTC
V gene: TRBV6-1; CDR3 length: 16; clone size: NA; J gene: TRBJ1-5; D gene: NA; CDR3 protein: CASSVSGGAHNQPQHF; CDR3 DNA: TGTGCCAGCAGTGTAAGCGGAGGGGCGCACAATCAGCCCCAGCATTTT
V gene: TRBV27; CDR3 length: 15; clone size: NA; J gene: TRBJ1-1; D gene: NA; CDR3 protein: CASSWGGDGNTEAFF; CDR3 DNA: TGTGCCAGCAGTTGGGGCGGGGATGGGAACACTGAAGCTTTCTTT
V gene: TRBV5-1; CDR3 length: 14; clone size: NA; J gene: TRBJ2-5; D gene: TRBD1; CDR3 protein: CASSTGQGEETQYF; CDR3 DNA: TGCGCCAGCAGCACGGGACAGGGTGAAGAGACCCAGTACTTC
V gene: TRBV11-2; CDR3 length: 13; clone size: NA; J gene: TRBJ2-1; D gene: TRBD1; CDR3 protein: CASSGTVYNEQFF; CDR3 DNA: TGTGCCAGCAGCGGGACAGTCTACAATGAGCAGTTCTTC
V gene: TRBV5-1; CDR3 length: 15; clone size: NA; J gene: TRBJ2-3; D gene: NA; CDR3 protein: CASSFRGALTDTQYF; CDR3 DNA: TGCGCCAGCAGCTTCCGGGGGGCCCTCACAGATACGCAGTATTTT
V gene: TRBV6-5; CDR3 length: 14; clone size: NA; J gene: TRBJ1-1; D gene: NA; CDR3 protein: CASSVGVGNTEAFF; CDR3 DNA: TGTGCCAGCAGCGTCGGAGTAGGGAACACTGAAGCTTTCTTT
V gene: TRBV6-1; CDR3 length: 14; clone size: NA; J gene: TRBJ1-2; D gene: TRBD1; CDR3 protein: CASSEIDRGYGYTF; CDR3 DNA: TGTGCCAGCAGTGAAATTGACAGGGGGTATGGCTACACCTTC
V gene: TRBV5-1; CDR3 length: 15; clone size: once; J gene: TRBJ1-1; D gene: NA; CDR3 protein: CASSTTGFLNTEAFF; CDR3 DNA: TGCGCCAGCAGTACCACGGGATTCTTGAACACTGAAGCTTTCTTT
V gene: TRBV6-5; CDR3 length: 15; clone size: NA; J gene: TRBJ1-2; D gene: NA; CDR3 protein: CASRGGRLGHYGYTF; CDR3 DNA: TGTGCCAGCAGGGGGGGGCGCCTCGGCCACTATGGCTACACCTTC
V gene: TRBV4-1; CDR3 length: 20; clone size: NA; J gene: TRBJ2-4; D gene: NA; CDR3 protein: CASSSQGPGTLLGAKNIQYF; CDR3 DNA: TGCGCCAGCAGCTCTCAAGGACCCGGGACACTATTGGGAGCCAAAAACATTCAGTACTTC
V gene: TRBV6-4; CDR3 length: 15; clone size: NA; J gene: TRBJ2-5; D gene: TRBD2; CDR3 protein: CASSVRAGGQETQYF; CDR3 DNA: TGTGCCAGCAGTGTCCGAGCGGGGGGGCAAGAGACCCAGTACTTC
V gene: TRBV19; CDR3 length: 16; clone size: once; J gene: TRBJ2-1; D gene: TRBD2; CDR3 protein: CASSIEGRGGRNEQFF; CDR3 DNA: TGTGCCAGTAGTATAGAAGGGCGGGGGGGTCGTAATGAGCAGTTCTTC
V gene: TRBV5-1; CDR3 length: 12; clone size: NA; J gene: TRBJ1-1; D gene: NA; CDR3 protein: CASSWSPTEAFF; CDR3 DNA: TGCGCCAGCAGCTGGAGTCCCACTGAAGCTTTCTTT
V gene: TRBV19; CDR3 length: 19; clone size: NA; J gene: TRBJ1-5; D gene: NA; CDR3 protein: CASSIVQTLGRFSNQPQHF; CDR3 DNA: TGTGCCAGTAGTATAGTCCAGACTTTGGGTCGGTTTAGCAATCAGCCCCAGCATTTT
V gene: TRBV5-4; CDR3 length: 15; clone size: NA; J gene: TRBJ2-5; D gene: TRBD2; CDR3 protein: CASSSIAGGSETQYF; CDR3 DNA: TGTGCCAGCAGCTCGATAGCGGGGGGGTCAGAGACCCAGTACTTC
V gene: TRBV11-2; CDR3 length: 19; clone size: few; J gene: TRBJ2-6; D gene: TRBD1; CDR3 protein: CASSFRLRTGISGANVLTF; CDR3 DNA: TGTGCCAGCAGCTTTCGTCTCAGGACAGGGATTTCTGGGGCCAACGTCCTGACTTTC
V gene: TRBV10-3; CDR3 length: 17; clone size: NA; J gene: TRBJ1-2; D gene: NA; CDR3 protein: CAISESIDTSIRRGYTF; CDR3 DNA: TGTGCCATCAGTGAGTCGATTGACACCTCTATCCGCCGCGGCTACACCTTC
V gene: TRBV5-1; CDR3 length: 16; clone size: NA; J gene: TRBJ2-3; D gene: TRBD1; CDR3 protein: CASSLSGQGTLDTQYF; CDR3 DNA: TGCGCCAGCAGCTTGTCCGGACAGGGCACGTTAGATACGCAGTATTTT
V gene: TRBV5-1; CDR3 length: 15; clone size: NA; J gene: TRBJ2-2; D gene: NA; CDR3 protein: CASSLGGPFKGELFF; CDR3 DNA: TGCGCCAGCAGCTTGGGGGGCCCCTTTAAAGGGGAGCTGTTTTTT
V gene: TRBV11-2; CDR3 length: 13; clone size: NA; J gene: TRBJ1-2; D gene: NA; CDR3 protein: CASSTGGDYGYTF; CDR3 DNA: TGTGCCAGCAGCACAGGTGGGGACTATGGCTACACCTTC
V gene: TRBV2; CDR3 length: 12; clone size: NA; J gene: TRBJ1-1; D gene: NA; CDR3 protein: CASTNEGGVAFF; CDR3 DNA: TGTGCCAGCACCAACGAGGGCGGGGTAGCTTTCTTT
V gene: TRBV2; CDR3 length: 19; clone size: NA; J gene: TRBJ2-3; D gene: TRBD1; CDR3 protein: CASSEAFGLQGPDSDTQYF; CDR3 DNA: TGTGCCAGCAGTGAAGCGTTTGGGTTACAGGGGCCCGATTCTGATACGCAGTATTTT
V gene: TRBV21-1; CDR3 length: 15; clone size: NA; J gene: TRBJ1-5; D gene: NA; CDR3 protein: CASLRRGGVHQPQHF; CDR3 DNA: TGTGCCAGCCTAAGACGGGGGGGTGTCCATCAGCCCCAGCATTTT
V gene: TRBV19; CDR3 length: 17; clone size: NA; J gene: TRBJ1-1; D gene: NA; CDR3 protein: CASSTYSTIKVNTEAFF; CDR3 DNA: TGTGCCAGTAGTACTTACTCGACTATAAAAGTGAACACTGAAGCTTTCTTT
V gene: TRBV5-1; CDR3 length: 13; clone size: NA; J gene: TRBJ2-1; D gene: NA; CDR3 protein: CASSLGPNNEQFF; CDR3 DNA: TGCGCCAGCAGCTTGGGGCCCAACAATGAGCAGTTCTTC
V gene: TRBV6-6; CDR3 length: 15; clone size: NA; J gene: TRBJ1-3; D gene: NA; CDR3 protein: CASSSGRTDGNTIYF; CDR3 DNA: TGTGCCAGCAGTTCCGGCCGGACAGATGGAAACACCATATATTTT
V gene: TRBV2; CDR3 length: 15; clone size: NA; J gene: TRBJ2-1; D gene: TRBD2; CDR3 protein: CASSAGRGGLNEQFF; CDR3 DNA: TGTGCCAGCAGTGCTGGGCGGGGGGGCCTGAATGAGCAGTTCTTC
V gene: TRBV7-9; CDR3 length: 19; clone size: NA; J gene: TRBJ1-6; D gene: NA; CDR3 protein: CASSLQWGPRGSYNSPLHF; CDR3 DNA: TGTGCCAGCAGCCTCCAGTGGGGGCCTCGGGGCTCCTATAATTCACCCCTCCACTTT
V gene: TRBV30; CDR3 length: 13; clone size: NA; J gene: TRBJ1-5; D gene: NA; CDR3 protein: CAWSFDLNQPQHF; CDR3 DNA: TGTGCCTGGAGCTTCGACTTAAATCAGCCCCAGCATTTT
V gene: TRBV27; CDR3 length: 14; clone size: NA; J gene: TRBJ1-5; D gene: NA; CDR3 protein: CASSLRVGNQPQHF; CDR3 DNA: TGTGCCAGCAGTTTGCGAGTCGGCAATCAGCCCCAGCATTTT
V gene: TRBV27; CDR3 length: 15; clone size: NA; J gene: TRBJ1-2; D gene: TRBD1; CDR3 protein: CASSPRTGPNYGYTF; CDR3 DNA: TGTGCCAGCAGTCCTAGGACAGGGCCTAACTATGGCTACACCTTC
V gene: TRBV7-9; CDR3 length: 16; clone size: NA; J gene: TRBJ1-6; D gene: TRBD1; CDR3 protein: CASSLGRQGLRSPLHF; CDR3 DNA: TGTGCCAGCAGCTTAGGGAGACAGGGGCTTAGATCACCCCTCCACTTT
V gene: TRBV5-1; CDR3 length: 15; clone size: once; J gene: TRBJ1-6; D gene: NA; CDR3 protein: CASRPDSSYNSPLHF; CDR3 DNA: TGCGCCAGCAGACCAGACAGCTCCTATAATTCACCCCTCCACTTT
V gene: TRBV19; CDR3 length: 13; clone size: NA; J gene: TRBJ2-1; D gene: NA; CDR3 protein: CASSSTGPNEQFF; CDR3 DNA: TGTGCCAGTAGTAGTACAGGTCCCAATGAGCAGTTCTTC
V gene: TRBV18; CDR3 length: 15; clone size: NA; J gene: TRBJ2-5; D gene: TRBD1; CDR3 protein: CASSPGTGSQETQYF; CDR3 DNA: TGTGCCAGCTCACCAGGGACAGGGAGCCAAGAGACCCAGTACTTC
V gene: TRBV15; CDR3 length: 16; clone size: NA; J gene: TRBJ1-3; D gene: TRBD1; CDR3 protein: CATSRDPGGPGNTIYF; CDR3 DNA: TGTGCCACCAGCAGAGATCCAGGGGGCCCTGGAAACACCATATATTTT
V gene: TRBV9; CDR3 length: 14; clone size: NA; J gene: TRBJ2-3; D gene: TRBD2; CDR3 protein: CASSGGTISDTQYF; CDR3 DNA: TGTGCCAGCAGCGGTGGGACTATATCAGATACGCAGTATTTT
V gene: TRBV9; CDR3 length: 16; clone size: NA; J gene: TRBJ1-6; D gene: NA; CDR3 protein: CASSTDSTSYNLPLHF; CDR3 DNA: TGTGCCAGCAGCACGGACAGCACCAGCTACAATTTACCCCTCCACTTT
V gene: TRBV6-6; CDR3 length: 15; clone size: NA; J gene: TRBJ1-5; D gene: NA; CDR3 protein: CASTRTDSSNQPQHF; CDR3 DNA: TGTGCCAGCACCCGGACAGACAGTAGCAATCAGCCCCAGCATTTT
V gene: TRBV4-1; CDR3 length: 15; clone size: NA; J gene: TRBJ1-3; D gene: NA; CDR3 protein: CASSQPRGSGNTIYF; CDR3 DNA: TGCGCCAGCAGCCAACCCCGGGGTAGTGGAAACACCATATATTTT
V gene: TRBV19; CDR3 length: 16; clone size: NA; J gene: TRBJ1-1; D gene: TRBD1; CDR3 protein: CASDLGQGAFGTEAFF; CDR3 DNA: TGTGCCAGCGACTTGGGACAGGGGGCTTTTGGCACTGAAGCTTTCTTT
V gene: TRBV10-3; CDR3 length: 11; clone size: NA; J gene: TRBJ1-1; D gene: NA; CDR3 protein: CAISESRAAFF; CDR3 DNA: TGTGCCATCAGTGAGTCGAGGGCAGCTTTCTTT
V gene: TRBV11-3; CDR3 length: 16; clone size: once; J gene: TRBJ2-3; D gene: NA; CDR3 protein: CASSPRQASGTDTQYF; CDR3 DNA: TGTGCCAGCAGCCCCCGACAGGCTTCTGGCACAGATACGCAGTATTTT
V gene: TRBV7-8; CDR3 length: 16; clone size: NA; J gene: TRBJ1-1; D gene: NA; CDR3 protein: CASSLAFGRQNTEAFF; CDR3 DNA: TGTGCCAGCAGCTTAGCGTTCGGCAGACAGAACACTGAAGCTTTCTTT
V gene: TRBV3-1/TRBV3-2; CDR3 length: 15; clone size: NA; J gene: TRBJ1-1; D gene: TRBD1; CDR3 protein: CASSQRGTGNTEAFF; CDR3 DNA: TGTGCCAGCAGCCAGAGGGGGACAGGGAACACTGAAGCTTTCTTT